A single sample gave rise to the 4 T cell receptor beta chains below, sequenced in a study of T cell responses to AZD1222 COVID-19 vaccine. Clones were sequenced by immunoSEQ multiplex PCR, and TCRdb holds only the in-frame ones, with some missing. Of some 170,000 clones in the sample, about 89% were seen once. The input for sequencing was peripheral blood, taken on day 0 of AZD1222 vaccination. The receptor set was obtained from an adult in good health.

This chain connects TRBV30 to TRBJ1-5; weak D call: TRBD1 (5 bases). Germline V gene lookup returns CDR1 GTSNPN and CDR2 SVGIG (reference sequence). The CDR3 is 14 amino acids. Between the trimmed V and J ends, which lost 2 bases and 4 bases, there was a span of 12 bases. The CDR3 DNA reads TGTGCCTGGAGTCAAGGGGCGGGTAATCAGCCCCAGCATTTT. As protein: CAWSQGAGNQPQHF.

The V and J genes are TRBV19 and TRBJ1-5; unclear D gene. This CDR3 comprises 14 residues. Trimming took off 7 bases at V and 7 bases at J, with 17 bases between the two ends. Germline CDR1 is LNHDA and CDR2 is SQIVND (reference sequence). The CDR3 region has the DNA TGTGCCAGTAAAGTCTCAGCAGGCCCCCAGCCCCAGCATTTT. Translated, it gives CASKVSAGPQPQHF.

The chain has TRBV6-5 and TRBJ2-3, with D maybe TRBD2 (6 bases). CDR3 length: 15 residues. In germline, CDR1 is MNHEY, CDR2 SVGAGI. Trimming took 8 bases from V and 0 from J, leaving 15 bases between them. The CDR3, as DNA: TGTGCCAGCCATCTTCGACTAGATAGCACAGATACGCAGTATTTT. This codes for CASHLRLDSTDTQYF.

The CDR3 DNA follows: TGTGCCAGCAGAGAATTACTAGCGACTGCCGGGGAGCTGTTTTTT. It codes for CASRELLATAGELFF. The chain joins TRBV5-6 to TRBJ2-2; 7 bases line up with TRBD2. The CDR3 length is 15 residues. J lost 6 bases, V lost 5 bases, and 10 bases had no gene match. Per the germline V gene, CDR1 is SGHDT and CDR2 is YYEEEE.